This T cell receptor beta chain was sequenced in a study of T cell repertoires in cytomegalovirus infection (dated by TCRdb to between 2017 and 2020). A note on the overall study: Donor HLA type was relevant to the analysis, as public TCR beta signatures indicated carriage of CMV infection together with the matching HLA type. What the research found in general, with its limitations: In both this cohort and an independent roughly 350-donor cohort, the cumulative frequency of public TCR beta family members distinguished carriers of CMV infection plus the relevant HLA type. In the ex vivo response, HLA-C-restricted CMV-specific TCR beta clonotypes were dominant, and in two of eight donors the single most frequent clonotype came from this HLA-C-restricted group.

Comment on this clonotype: The target of this receptor is not known. Base-call qualities are not available, and no considerably larger clone is one nucleotide away.

From the cysteine through the phenylalanine, the CDR3 covers 15 amino acids. Only the CDR3 portion is preserved as DNA: 45 bases, with reading frame beginning at the first base. From the germline V gene (reference sequence), CDR1 is MNHEY and CDR2 is SMNVEV. Trimming at the junction amounts to 4 bases on V and 7 bases on J, and the germline ends lie 17 bases apart. Sequencer: Illumina HiSeq 1500. TCRdb trimmed the raw reads at Q25, called clones with MiXCR and kept productive beta chains. Each CDR3 protein gets just one entry, which takes the most common genes and DNA from the rows behind it. In all, the sample holds 200,000 to 300,000 distinct CDR3 sequences, and roughly 15% of those were seen once. The top ten clones comprise roughly 8.7% of the sample.

This receptor was identified in a human donor in good health (CMV status not recorded). Some clones in this sample may be carry-over from other donors' samples. Input material: PBMCs. This chain joins TRBV27 to TRBJ2-1; the D region possibly corresponds to TRBD1 (5 bases align). The sequence in DNA is TGTGCCAGCAGTTCCTCCTCCCTCGACAGAAATGAGCAGTTCTTC. Protein translation: CASSSSSLDRNEQFF.